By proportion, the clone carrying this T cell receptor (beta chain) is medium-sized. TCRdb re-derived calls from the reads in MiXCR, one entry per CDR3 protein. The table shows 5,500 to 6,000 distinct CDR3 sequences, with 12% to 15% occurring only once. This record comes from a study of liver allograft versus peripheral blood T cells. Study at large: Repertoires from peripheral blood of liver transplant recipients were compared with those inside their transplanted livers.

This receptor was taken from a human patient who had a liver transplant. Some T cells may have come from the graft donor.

CDR3 amino acids: CANSMDRSSGNTIYF. In DNA form, the CDR3 reads TGTGCCAACTCAATGGACAGGAGCTCTGGAAACACCATATATTTT. This rearrangement joins TRBV19 to TRBJ1-3; 7 bases fit TRBD1. Germline CDR1 and CDR2: LNHDA and SQIVND (reference sequence). The CDR3 loop spans 15 amino acids. Trimming cost V 10 bases and J 0 bases; bases outside gene matches: 9.